Listed here are 30 T cell receptor beta chains from one sample, sequenced in a study of OX40 agonist ivuxolimab in advanced cancers. Generated by immunoSEQ multiplex PCR, the TCRdb table keeps only in-frame clones and is missing some. The sample records fewer than 95,000 clones, approximately 90% being singletons. The sample was CD4+ or CD8+ T cells sorted from blood, taken in a trial of the OX40 agonist ivuxolimab. These receptor sequences come from an adult with an advanced solid tumor such as melanoma, head and neck, liver or kidney cancer.

The V and J genes are TRBV6-6 and TRBJ2-5; no reliable D call. Germline CDR1 and CDR2: MNHNY and SVGAGI (reference sequence). V lost 2 bases to trimming and J lost 4 bases, with 5 bases between them. CDR3 length: 12 amino acids. The CDR3 is CASSYGIETQYF. The DNA for the CDR3 is TGTGCCAGCAGTTACGGGATAGAGACCCAGTACTTC.

The V call is TRBV11-3, the J call TRBJ2-1, with 10 bases lining up with TRBD2. V was pared by 5 bases and J by 5 bases, with 6 bases of the junction left unmatched. CDR3 length: 15 residues. Germline values: CDR1 SGHNT, CDR2 YENEEA. The CDR3 sequence is CASSPGLAANNEQFF. In DNA form, the CDR3 reads TGTGCCAGCAGCCCCGGACTAGCGGCCAACAATGAGCAGTTCTTC.

The chain couples TRBV10-3 to TRBJ2-7; D perhaps matches TRBD2 (6 bases). Trimming removed 6 bases at V and 6 bases at J, with 21 bases between. The CDR3 consists of 15 residues. Germline CDR1 reads ENHRY; CDR2 reads SYGVKD. The CDR3 DNA reads TGTGCCATCAGGCCCGAGCGGGCCATGCCCCTCGAGCAGTACTTC. Encoded protein: CAIRPERAMPLEQYF.

The DNA for the CDR3 is TGTGCCAGCAGTGAGAGGGGATGGTACGACGAGCAGTACTTC. This codes for CASSERGWYDEQYF. The chain joins TRBV2 to TRBJ2-7; either TRBD1 or TRBD2 may supply D (5 bases each). The CDR3 totals 14 residues. V was trimmed by 3 bases and J by 5 bases, leaving 14 bases between them. Germline-derived CDR1 and CDR2 are SNHLY and FYNNEI.

The chain joins TRBV7-2 to TRBJ2-7; D is uncertain. The CDR3 contains 14 residues. V lost 0 bases, J lost 7 bases, and 13 bases lay in between. Germline CDR1 SGHTA, CDR2 FQGNSA. For the CDR3, the DNA is TGTGCCAGCAGCTTAGCCCCTTCCGCTAGTGAGCAGTACTTC. This sequence encodes CASSLAPSASEQYF.

The rearrangement uses TRBV27 and TRBJ1-2; D remains ambiguous. The germline V gene encodes CDR1 MNHEY and CDR2 SMNVEV (reference sequence). The ends were cut back, 6 bases at V and 7 bases at J, with 21 bases in the middle. The CDR3 length is 15 residues. CDR3 nucleotides: TGTGCCAGCAGAGGCCCGGGCCGCGCCAGTTTTGGCTACACCTTC. It is translated as CASRGPGRASFGYTF.

The chain employs TRBV27 and TRBJ1-2, with no clear D. V dropped 8 bases and J dropped 5 bases, with 12 bases sitting between them. The CDR3 totals 12 residues. Germline CDR1 MNHEY, CDR2 SMNVEV (reference sequence). The CDR3 bases are TGTGCCAGCGGTAACAGTGGGTATGGCTACACCTTC. Amino acids: CASGNSGYGYTF.

The rearrangement joins TRBV4-1 to TRBJ1-2; the D is unclear. Germline V gene lookup returns CDR1 MGHRA and CDR2 YSYEKL. V was shortened by 1 base and J by 4 bases, with 10 bases between the two germline ends. This CDR3 has 14 residues. The CDR3 protein is CASSQGLGSYGYTF. The CDR3 DNA follows: TGCGCCAGCAGCCAAGGATTAGGGTCCTATGGCTACACCTTC.

The chain joins TRBV30 to TRBJ1-1, with TRBD1 identical over 8 bases. V dropped 3 bases and J dropped 3; count of bases not matched to a gene: 21. CDR1 GTSNPN and CDR2 SVGIG come from the germline V gene (reference sequence). The CDR3 is made up of 19 amino acids. CDR3 in amino acids: CAWRSLRQGLGRGDTEAFF. DNA of the CDR3: TGTGCCTGGAGGTCATTAAGACAGGGGTTGGGGAGGGGGGACACTGAAGCTTTCTTT.

The genes are TRBV7-9 and TRBJ2-6; no clear D. The length of the CDR3 is 17 residues. The germline gives CDR1 SEHNR, CDR2 FQNEAQ (reference sequence). The V end was cut by 1 base, the J end by 0 bases, with 10 bases between. This CDR3 reads CASSLVRSASGANVLTF. As DNA, the CDR3 is TGTGCCAGCAGCTTAGTTCGGTCAGCCTCTGGGGCCAACGTCCTGACTTTC.

This chain uses TRBV19 with TRBJ2-2; no clear D gene. This CDR3 contains 13 residues. CDR1 and CDR2 from the germline V gene are LNHDA and SQIVND (reference sequence). V was cut by 7 bases and J by 1 base, with 7 bases left in between. The CDR3 DNA follows: TGTGCCAGTACCCCCCAGAACACCGGGGAGCTGTTTTTT. Amino acids: CASTPQNTGELFF.

The chain combines TRBV2 with TRBJ2-3; 7 nucleotides match TRBD1. CDR1 and CDR2 (germline): SNHLY, FYNNEI. This CDR3 contains 15 residues. The junction had 10 bases not matched to a gene; V was cut back by 7 bases and J by 3 bases. CDR3 bases: TGTGCCAGCAACGATCAGGGACAGTCGACAGATACGCAGTATTTT. Protein sequence: CASNDQGQSTDTQYF.

The genes are TRBV5-4 and TRBJ1-2; no clear D gene. The V gene's germline CDR1 is SGHNT and CDR2 YYREEE (reference sequence). The CDR3 is made up of 14 amino acids. V lost 0 bases to trimming and J lost 2 bases, with 8 bases between them. CDR3 protein: CASSLDSQNYGYTF. As DNA, the CDR3 is TGTGCCAGCAGCTTGGACAGCCAAAACTATGGCTACACCTTC.

This clone was picked up one time. This sequence joins TRBV7-2 and TRBJ1-2; tentative D call: TRBD1 (5 bases). Germline CDR1 SGHTA, CDR2 FQGNSA. V shed 2 bases and J shed 4 bases, with 17 bases lying between them. The CDR3 length is 16 residues. The CDR3 reads CASSLPGTEMVYGYTF. CDR3 DNA sequence: TGTGCCAGCAGCTTACCGGGGACGGAGATGGTCTATGGCTACACCTTC. Full variable domain (missing parts from reference TRBV7-2 and TRBJ1-2): GAGVSQSPSNKVTEKGKDVELRCDPISGHTALYWYRQSLGQGLEFLIYFQGNSAPDKSGLPSDRFSAERTGGSVSTLTIQRTQQEDSAVYLCASSLPGTEMVYGYTFGSGTRLTVV.

A single count supports this clone. V usage is TRBV6-1 and J usage is TRBJ2-3; D is ambiguous. Germline V gives CDR1 MNHNS, CDR2 SASEGT. The CDR3 is 11 residues long. V lost 2 bases and J 5 bases, leaving 2 bases between the germline ends. This chain's CDR3 is CASSELDTQYF. CDR3 nucleotide sequence: TGTGCCAGCAGTGAATTAGATACGCAGTATTTT.

J is TRBJ1-1 and V is TRBV10-3, with D maybe TRBD1 (6 bases). V was cut by 2 bases and J by 5 bases, with 18 bases left in between. CDR1 is ENHRY and CDR2 is SYGVKD in the germline V gene. There are 16 residues in the CDR3. The CDR3 nucleotides read TGTGCCATCAGTGAGGCAACAGGGTTTGGTTCGACTGAAGCTTTCTTT. Its translation: CAISEATGFGSTEAFF.

The rearrangement uses TRBV7-2 and TRBJ1-1, with D perhaps TRBD1 (6 bases). CDR1 SGHTA and CDR2 FQGNSA come from the germline V gene. Trimming removed 3 bases from V and 5 bases from J, with 19 bases in between. CDR3 length: 16 amino acids. The CDR3 DNA reads TGTGCCAGCAGCTTCTACCTAGGGGGGGCCAGTACTGAAGCTTTCTTT. As protein: CASSFYLGGASTEAFF.

The J gene is TRBJ2-2, the V gene TRBV5-1, with a possible D match to TRBD2 (5 bases). Looked up from germline, CDR1 is SGHRS and CDR2 is YFSETQ. V gave up 4 bases and J gave up 3 bases, with 19 bases separating them. The CDR3 runs to 17 residues. The CDR3 sequence: CASSPRGGQVDTGELFF. The CDR3 DNA is TGCGCCAGCAGCCCCCGCGGCGGGCAGGTGGACACCGGGGAGCTGTTTTTT.

Turning to this clone: A read error may produce the germline difference seen at one junction end. The chain links TRBV5-4 to TRBJ1-1; a weak D match, TRBD1 (5 bases). Germline CDR1 is SGHNT and CDR2 is YYREEE (reference sequence). The CDR3 spans 16 residues. The CDR3 region is CASGLLGGFGGTEAFF. The CDR3 DNA follows: TGTGCCAGCGGCTTATTGGGGGGGTTTGGAGGCACTGAAGCTTTCTTT.

This chain links TRBV29-1 with TRBJ2-7; TRBD1 matches 12 bases. Trimming removed 3 bases from V and 0 bases from J; junction bases left unmatched: 12. The CDR3 consists of 18 residues. CDR1 SQVTM and CDR2 ANQGSEA come from the germline V gene. For the CDR3, the DNA is TGCAGCGTTGAGTTTCGGGACAGGGGGCGTCCTGGCTCCTACGAGCAGTACTTC. This gives the protein CSVEFRDRGRPGSYEQYF.

The gene calls are TRBV25-1 and TRBJ1-6; the D gene is possibly TRBD1 (5 bases). Germline CDR1 and CDR2: MGHDK and SYGVNS. V was pared by 3 bases and J by 17 bases, with 17 bases between. The CDR3 runs to 13 residues. CDR3 amino acids: CASSDGGVRKFHF. The CDR3 DNA is TGTGCCAGCAGTGATGGGGGGGTTAGGAAATTCCACTTT.

This clone was detected only a few times. V is TRBV9 and J is TRBJ1-3; a possible D gene is TRBD1 (5 bases). Germline V lookup: CDR1 SGDLS, CDR2 YYNGEE. Trimming shortened V by 3 bases and J by 1 base, and 26 bases separated the two germline ends. The CDR3 consists of 20 residues. The CDR3: CASSAQLPFVGGFSGNTIYF. CDR3 nucleotides: TGTGCCAGCAGCGCGCAACTCCCCTTCGTCGGGGGGTTTTCTGGAAACACCATATATTTT.

The V gene is TRBV5-4, the J gene TRBJ2-4, with TRBD1 as a possible D gene (6 bases). CDR1 and CDR2 from the germline V gene are SGHNT and YYREEE (reference sequence). V gave up 0 bases and J gave up 7 bases, with 14 bases separating them. The CDR3 has 15 residues. This CDR3 reads CASSLDSGARNIQYF. CDR3 in DNA: TGTGCCAGCAGCTTGGATTCAGGGGCGAGGAACATTCAGTACTTC.

V usage is TRBV10-3 and J usage is TRBJ2-3; 11 bases line up with TRBD2. CDR1 ENHRY and CDR2 SYGVKD come from the germline V gene. The V and J ends lost 4 bases and 9 bases, in that order; junction bases with no gene match: 9. The CDR3 length is 15 residues. The CDR3 DNA is TGTGCCATCAGTGGAGCCGAACGACTAGCGGGGACGCAGTATTTT. It translates to CAISGAERLAGTQYF.

This chain links TRBV25-1 with TRBJ2-2, with TRBD2 matching 14 bases. J lost 3 bases, V lost 2 bases, and 5 bases had no gene match. CDR1 MGHDK and CDR2 SYGVNS come from the germline V gene. The CDR3 extends over 18 amino acids. CDR3 amino acids: CASSELGTSGRYTGELFF. The CDR3 DNA reads TGTGCCAGCAGTGAACTCGGGACTAGCGGGAGATACACCGGGGAGCTGTTTTTT. Based on the CDR3 plus reference TRBV25-1 and TRBJ2-2, the full variable domain is EADIYQTPRYLVIGTGKKITLECSQTMGHDKMYWYQQDPGMELHLIHYSYGVNSTEKGDLSSESTVSRIRTEHFPLTLESARPSHTSQYLCASSELGTSGRYTGELFFGEGSRLTVL.

The rearrangement joins TRBV5-4 to TRBJ1-4; TRBD1 aligns across 7 bases. Germline CDR1 and CDR2: SGHNT and YYREEE (reference sequence). This CDR3 comprises 15 residues. Trimming at V came to 4 bases and at J to 8 bases, leaving 11 bases not matched to a gene. CDR3: CASSSHDRVSEKLFF. Written as DNA, the CDR3 is TGTGCCAGCAGCAGTCACGACAGGGTCAGCGAAAAACTGTTTTTT.

V is TRBV4-2 and J is TRBJ2-1, with 12 bases identical to TRBD2. Germline CDR1 reads LGHNA; CDR2 reads YNFKEQ. The CDR3 extends over 19 amino acids. The junction had 15 bases not matched to a gene; V was cut back by 7 bases and J by 2 bases. CDR3 sequence reads: CASMKRGAASGRAYNEQFF. For the CDR3, the DNA is TGTGCCAGCATGAAAAGGGGGGCGGCTAGCGGGAGGGCCTACAATGAGCAGTTCTTC.

This clone was counted once. This chain uses TRBV2 with TRBJ1-1; TRBD1 is a possible D gene (5 bases). Trimming took off 6 bases at V and 1 base at J, with 12 bases between the two ends. CDR3 length equals 14 residues. The V gene's germline CDR1 is SNHLY and CDR2 FYNNEI. The DNA of the CDR3 is TGTGCCAGCAGAACAGGAGTCCAGAACACTGAAGCTTTCTTT. It is translated as CASRTGVQNTEAFF.

The chain combines TRBV2 with TRBJ1-1; D gene ambiguous. The CDR3 spans 12 residues. V gave up 6 bases and J gave up 3 bases, with 8 bases separating them. Per germline, CDR1 SNHLY and CDR2 FYNNEI. CDR3 sequence: CASSPQDTEAFF. DNA for the CDR3: TGTGCCAGCAGCCCTCAAGACACTGAAGCTTTCTTT.

Only one count was recorded for this clone. The chain has TRBV5-1 and TRBJ2-7, with a weak D call TRBD2 (6 bases). The CDR3 has 16 residues. Germline V lookup: CDR1 SGHRS, CDR2 YFSETQ. The V gene lost 4 bases and the J gene lost 1 base, with 18 bases spanning the gap. CDR3 amino acids: CASSKEAGLASYEQYF. DNA for the CDR3: TGCGCCAGCAGCAAGGAAGCGGGCCTTGCATCCTACGAGCAGTACTTC.